The T cell receptor (beta chain) under discussion was sequenced for a study of T cell responses to AZD1222 COVID-19 vaccine. Study outcomes and limitations: The study identified only a handful of AZD1222 recipients as seropositive at baseline. Per reports, nearly half of all spike-specific TCRs target regions that are unmutated in variants.

The table lists this clone with a count of one. Antigen unknown. The table came from immunoSEQ multiplex PCR; TCRdb's copy has only in-frame clones and leaves some out. The sample records 110,000 or so clones, about 88% being singletons. Here the sequenced sample was peripheral blood, taken 28 days after the second AZD1222 dose. The clonotype originates from an adult who received the AZD1222 COVID-19 vaccine.

CDR3 loop: CSVVGATKGTDTQYF. CDR3 bases: TGCAGCGTTGTAGGAGCGACCAAAGGGACAGATACGCAGTATTTT. The chain links TRBV29-1 to TRBJ2-3; no definite D call. Trimming pared 4 bases from V and 3 bases from J, leaving 17 bases between. The CDR3 has 15 residues. Germline V CDR1 and CDR2: SQVTM, ANQGSEA.